These T cell receptor beta chains were read from a single sample in a study of OX40 agonist ivuxolimab in advanced cancers. Generated by immunoSEQ multiplex PCR, the TCRdb table keeps only in-frame clones and is missing some. Here the sample spans roughly 53,000 clones, about four fifths being singletons. This specimen consisted of CD4+ or CD8+ T cells sorted from blood, obtained in a trial of the OX40 agonist ivuxolimab. The receptors originated from an adult with an advanced solid tumor such as melanoma, head and neck, liver or kidney cancer. CDR3s include the opening cysteine and the closing phenylalanine or tryptophan. D genes are given only for firm matches. Clone sizes are given selectively: once, few, many, or a class where the clone is expanded.

TRBV2,TRBJ1-1,NA,NA,CASSELGGLAEAFF,TGTGCCAGCAGTGAATTGGGCGGTTTAGCTGAAGCTTTCTTT
TRBV10-2,TRBJ2-2,NA,NA,CASTLQGNTGELFF,TGCGCCAGCACTCTACAGGGGAACACCGGGGAGCTGTTTTTT
TRBV5-1,TRBJ2-3,NA,TRBD2,CASSIQLAGVADTQYF,TGCGCCAGCAGCATCCAACTAGCGGGAGTAGCAGATACGCAGTATTTT
TRBV5-3,TRBJ1-4,NA,TRBD1,CARSYRGQGEKLFF,TGTGCCAGAAGCTACAGGGGGCAGGGTGAAAAACTGTTTTTT
TRBV18,TRBJ2-3,NA,NA,CASSLGQTPTDTQYF,TGTGCCAGCTCACTAGGACAGACACCCACAGATACGCAGTATTTT
TRBV5-1,TRBJ2-1,NA,TRBD2,CASSLTSGRSGQFF,TGCGCCAGCAGCCTGACTAGCGGGAGGTCAGGGCAGTTCTTC
TRBV19,TRBJ1-4,NA,NA,CASSIGSGGKADEKLFF,TGTGCCAGTAGTATAGGATCTGGGGGGAAGGCGGATGAAAAACTGTTTTTT
TRBV15,TRBJ2-1,NA,NA,CATSRDRRGAPYNEQFF,TGTGCCACCAGCAGAGATCGAAGGGGCGCCCCCTACAATGAGCAGTTCTTC
TRBV7-2,TRBJ2-7,NA,NA,CASTEPLFSHEQYF,TGTGCCAGCACCGAGCCGCTATTTAGCCACGAGCAGTACTTC
TRBV11-2,TRBJ2-2,once,NA,CASSFGGPRPGELFF,TGTGCCAGCAGCTTCGGGGGGCCAAGGCCCGGGGAGCTGTTTTTT
TRBV11-2,TRBJ2-2,NA,TRBD2,CASTRDWAGANTGELFF,TGTGCCAGCACCCGGGATTGGGCGGGAGCGAACACCGGGGAGCTGTTTTTT
TRBV18,TRBJ2-1,NA,NA,CASSPPIGPGYNEQFF,TGTGCCAGCTCACCCCCTATAGGACCTGGTTACAATGAGCAGTTCTTC
TRBV19,TRBJ2-1,NA,NA,CASSPNPSYNEQFF,TGTGCCAGTAGTCCCAATCCCTCCTACAATGAGCAGTTCTTC
TRBV19,TRBJ2-6,NA,TRBD1,CASSIVGQGGSGANVLTF,TGTGCCAGTAGTATAGTTGGACAGGGGGGCTCTGGGGCCAACGTCCTGACTTTC
TRBV21-1,TRBJ2-1,few,NA,CASSKGTAEQFF,TGTGCCAGCAGCAAAGGTACAGCCGAGCAGTTCTTC
TRBV7-2,TRBJ1-1,NA,NA,CASSSKGHGGGDTEAFF,TGTGCCAGCAGCTCTAAGGGGCACGGGGGAGGGGACACTGAAGCTTTCTTT
TRBV25-1,TRBJ2-7,few,NA,CASSETSFRGSSYEQYF,TGTGCCAGCAGTGAAACTTCCTTCAGGGGAAGCTCCTACGAGCAGTACTTC
TRBV19,TRBJ1-1,NA,NA,CASSTGASYREAFF,TGTGCCAGTAGTACCGGTGCGAGTTACCGTGAAGCTTTCTTT
TRBV6-5,TRBJ1-5,NA,TRBD1,CASSGRGHQPQHF,TGTGCCAGCAGTGGCAGGGGGCATCAGCCCCAGCATTTT
TRBV19,TRBJ1-1,few,TRBD1,CASSRTGATEAFF,TGTGCCAGTAGTCGGACAGGGGCCACTGAAGCTTTCTTT
TRBV28,TRBJ2-1,NA,TRBD2,CASTGASSGSYNEQFF,TGTGCCAGCACTGGGGCGTCTAGCGGGTCCTACAATGAGCAGTTCTTC
TRBV18,TRBJ2-1,NA,TRBD2,CASSPRGLAGGLSYNEQFF,TGTGCCAGCTCACCCCGAGGACTAGCGGGAGGTCTCTCCTACAATGAGCAGTTCTTC
TRBV6-1,TRBJ1-2,NA,NA,CAPQARDGYTF,TGTGCCCCCCAGGCGCGGGATGGCTACACCTTC
TRBV7-8,TRBJ1-6,NA,NA,CASTAGNSYNSPLHF,TGTGCCTCAACAGCGGGGAACTCCTATAATTCACCCCTCCACTTT
TRBV6-5,TRBJ2-2,NA,TRBD1,CASRRQGAAGELFF,TGTGCCAGCAGAAGACAGGGGGCGGCCGGGGAGCTGTTTTTT
TRBV27,TRBJ1-5,NA,NA,CASSLFNQPQHF,TGTGCCAGCAGTTTATTCAATCAGCCCCAGCATTTT
TRBV11-2,TRBJ2-3,NA,TRBD2,CASTVSGGAADTQYF,TGTGCCAGCACCGTAAGCGGGGGGGCCGCAGATACGCAGTATTTT
TRBV7-2,TRBJ1-6,NA,TRBD1,CASSLNQGAAPGNSPLHF,TGTGCCAGCAGCTTAAATCAGGGGGCAGCCCCCGGCAATTCACCCCTCCACTTT
TRBV9,TRBJ1-1,NA,TRBD1,CASSGRTGNTEAFF,TGTGCCAGCAGCGGACGGACAGGGAACACTGAAGCTTTCTTT
TRBV5-4,TRBJ2-1,NA,TRBD2,CASSPIAGGHSYNEQFF,TGTGCCAGCAGCCCTATAGCGGGAGGCCACTCCTACAATGAGCAGTTCTTC
TRBV29-1,TRBJ1-1,NA,NA,CSFRTALLGAFF,TGCAGCTTTCGGACTGCTCTTTTAGGGGCTTTCTTT
TRBV30,TRBJ2-1,few,NA,CARRRTVSYNEQFF,TGTGCCCGGCGGAGGACGGTTTCCTACAATGAGCAGTTCTTC
TRBV6-5,TRBJ1-2,NA,NA,CASSKIRDGYGYTF,TGTGCCAGCAGTAAGATCCGGGACGGCTATGGCTACACCTTC
TRBV19,TRBJ2-5,NA,NA,CASSKTGGRVGAGRRKETQYF,TGTGCCAGTAGTAAGACAGGTGGACGGGTGGGAGCCGGGCGACGGAAAGAGACCCAGTACTTC
TRBV7-2,TRBJ2-5,NA,NA,CASSLSQLRETQYF,TGTGCCAGCAGCTTATCTCAGCTTAGAGAGACCCAGTACTTC
TRBV6-5,TRBJ2-3,NA,NA,CASSSPRDTSGDTQYF,TGTGCCAGCAGTTCCCCCCGGGACACCTCAGGAGATACGCAGTATTTT
TRBV5-1,TRBJ2-1,NA,TRBD2,CASSLVAGPYNEQFF,TGCGCCAGCAGCTTAGTAGCGGGTCCCTACAATGAGCAGTTCTTC
TRBV5-6,TRBJ2-7,NA,NA,CASSRESYEQYF,TGTGCCAGCAGCCGAGAGTCCTACGAGCAGTACTTC
TRBV12-5,TRBJ1-5,once,NA,CASGPGNGFNQPQHF,TGTGCTAGTGGCCCGGGTAATGGGTTCAATCAGCCCCAGCATTTT
TRBV12-5,TRBJ1-2,NA,TRBD1,CASGLERTGGYGYTF,TGTGCTAGTGGTTTGGAAAGGACAGGGGGCTATGGCTACACCTTC
TRBV7-3,TRBJ1-1,NA,NA,CASSLVVQKAFF,TGTGCCAGCAGCTTAGTAGTCCAGAAGGCTTTCTTT
TRBV5-8,TRBJ2-1,NA,NA,CASSRITGTLSTGEQFF,TGTGCCAGCAGCCGTATCACAGGGACCCTGAGTACGGGCGAGCAGTTCTTC
TRBV11-2,TRBJ2-1,NA,NA,CASSLGPVADEQFF,TGTGCCAGCAGCTTAGGCCCCGTGGCGGACGAGCAGTTCTTC
TRBV5-1,TRBJ2-1,NA,TRBD2,CASSLSPGGPYNEQFF,TGCGCCAGCAGCTTGTCCCCGGGGGGGCCCTACAATGAGCAGTTCTTC